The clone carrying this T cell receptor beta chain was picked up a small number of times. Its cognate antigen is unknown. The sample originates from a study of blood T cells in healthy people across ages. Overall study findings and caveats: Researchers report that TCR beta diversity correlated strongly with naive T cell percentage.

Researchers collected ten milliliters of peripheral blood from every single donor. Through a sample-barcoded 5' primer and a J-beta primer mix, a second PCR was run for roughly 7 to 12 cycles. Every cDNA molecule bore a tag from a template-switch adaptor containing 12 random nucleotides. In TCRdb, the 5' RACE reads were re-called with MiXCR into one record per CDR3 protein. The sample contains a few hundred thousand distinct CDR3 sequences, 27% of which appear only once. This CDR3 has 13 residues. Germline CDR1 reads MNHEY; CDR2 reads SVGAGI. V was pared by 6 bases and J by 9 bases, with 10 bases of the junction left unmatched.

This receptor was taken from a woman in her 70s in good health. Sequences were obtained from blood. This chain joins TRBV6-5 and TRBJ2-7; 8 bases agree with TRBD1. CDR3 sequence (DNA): TGTGCCAGCAGACCCCGGGACAGGCGACCGCAGTACTTC. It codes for CASRPRDRRPQYF.